These 15 T cell receptor beta chains were sequenced from one sample in a study of blood T cells in healthy people across ages. The second PCR ran roughly 7 to 12 cycles with a sample-barcoded 5' primer and J-beta primers. TCRdb passed the 5' RACE reads through MiXCR, listing each CDR3 protein once. The data contain some 1.5 million distinct CDR3 sequences, 28% of them singletons. The sample was blood. The receptors originated from a woman under 40 in good health.

The chain joins TRBV29-1 to TRBJ1-2; a weak D match, TRBD1 (6 bases). V was clipped by 7 bases and J by 8 bases, with 14 bases between them. The CDR3 consists of 11 residues. Germline V gene sequence: CDR1 SQVTM, CDR2 ANQGSEA. DNA of the CDR3: TGCAGCGCAACGGGGGCCGAAGGCTACACCTTC. Protein sequence: CSATGAEGYTF.

The V gene is TRBV28, the J gene TRBJ2-5, with D tentatively TRBD1 (5 bases). Trimming cost V 3 bases and J 3 bases, with 17 bases left between them. The CDR3 contains 16 residues. The V gene's germline CDR1 is MDHEN and CDR2 SYDVKM. In nucleotides, the CDR3 is TGTGCCAGCAGTTTGCCCCCTCTCAGGGAAGAAGAGACCCAGTACTTC. This encodes CASSLPPLREEETQYF.

This clonotype came up a few times. The chain uses TRBV3-1 and TRBJ1-4, with TRBD1 as a possible D gene (5 bases). CDR3 length equals 16 residues. The ends were cut back, 0 bases at V and 7 bases at J, with 15 bases in the middle. Germline V gene lookup returns CDR1 LGHDT and CDR2 YNNKEL (reference sequence). CDR3: CASSQDWLRAGEKLFF. The DNA of the CDR3 is TGTGCCAGCAGCCAAGATTGGCTCAGGGCGGGTGAAAAACTGTTTTTT.

This clonotype was counted between two and nine times. This sequence joins TRBV6-5 and TRBJ2-6; tentative D call: TRBD2 (6 bases). CDR3 length equals 15 residues. Trimming took off 2 bases at V and 2 bases at J, with 7 bases between the two ends. CDR1 is MNHEY, CDR2 SVGAGI, per germline. This CDR3 is CASSYGEAGANVLTF. The CDR3 region has the DNA TGTGCCAGCAGTTACGGGGAGGCTGGGGCCAACGTCCTGACTTTC.

The rearrangement uses TRBV4-2 and TRBJ2-2, with D maybe TRBD1 (6 bases). Between the trimmed V and J ends, which lost 0 bases and 4 bases, there was a span of 9 bases. CDR1 is LGHNA and CDR2 is YNFKEQ in the germline V gene. The CDR3 sequence is 15 residues long. CDR3 region: CASSQDAGVTGELFF. In nucleotides, the CDR3 is TGTGCCAGCAGCCAAGACGCAGGGGTCACCGGGGAGCTGTTTTTT.

The V call is TRBV6-6, the J call TRBJ1-6; D is uncertain. V lost 6 bases, J lost 7 bases, and 16 bases lay in between. CDR1 is MNHNY, CDR2 SVGAGI, per germline (reference sequence). The CDR3 has 15 residues. CDR3 DNA: TGTGCCAGCAGACGCCTCGCCATGGAGAATTCACCCCTCCACTTT. Amino acids: CASRRLAMENSPLHF.

In its sample, this clonotype was seen many times. The chain joins TRBV7-9 to TRBJ2-5; 8 bases agree with TRBD2. The CDR3 loop spans 11 amino acids. Germline V gene lookup returns CDR1 SEHNR and CDR2 FQNEAQ (reference sequence). V trimming: 5 bases; J trimming: 11 bases; junction bases outside the gene matches: 4. CDR3 protein: CASSGSGGQYF. CDR3 coding DNA: TGTGCCAGCAGCGGGAGCGGGGGTCAGTACTTC.

A few counts support this clonotype. The rearrangement uses TRBV6-1 and TRBJ2-7, with 7 nucleotides matching TRBD1. Germline V gene data show CDR1 as MNHNS and CDR2 as SASEGT. The CDR3 has 13 amino acids. V was pared by 6 bases and J by 7 bases, with 9 bases of the junction left unmatched. The CDR3 loop is CASSQTGFGEQYF. CDR3 bases: TGTGCCAGCAGCCAGACAGGGTTCGGGGAGCAGTACTTC.

This clonotype has more than one count but fewer than ten. The chain couples TRBV5-1 to TRBJ1-2, with D possibly TRBD1 on 6 matching bases. CDR3 size: 15 residues. The ends were cut back, 3 bases at V and 0 bases at J, with 12 bases in the middle. In germline, CDR1 is SGHRS, CDR2 YFSETQ. The CDR3 nucleotides are TGCGCCAGCAGCTCGGACAGACCAGCTAACTATGGCTACACCTTC. Its protein product is CASSSDRPANYGYTF.

There are a few counts of this clonotype. The V and J genes are TRBV20-1 and TRBJ2-6, with D uncertain. The germline gives CDR1 DFQATT, CDR2 SNEGSKA (reference sequence). Trimming removed 3 bases from V and 4 bases from J, with 10 bases in between. The CDR3 runs to 14 residues. The CDR3 loop reads CSARDRLGANVLTF. The CDR3 DNA reads TGCAGTGCTAGGGACCGCCTGGGGGCCAACGTCCTGACTTTC.

In its sample, this clonotype was seen a few times. The chain has TRBV7-2 and TRBJ2-7; 8 bases are shared with TRBD1. Germline loops: CDR1 SGHTA, CDR2 FQGNSA. This CDR3 region has 14 residues. J lost 7 bases, V lost 1 base, and 6 bases had no gene match. The CDR3 protein is CASSLGQGKIEQYF. The CDR3 DNA reads as TGTGCCAGCAGCTTAGGACAGGGGAAAATAGAGCAGTACTTC. The full variable domain, its missing parts supplied by reference TRBV7-2 and TRBJ2-7, is GAGVSQSPSNKVTEKGKDVELRCDPISGHTALYWYRQSLGQGLEFLIYFQGNSAPDKSGLPSDRFSAERTGGSVSTLTIQRTQQEDSAVYLCASSLGQGKIEQYFGPGTRLTVT.

This sequence joins TRBV20-1 and TRBJ2-1; 11 positions match TRBD2. Germline V gene data show CDR1 as DFQATT and CDR2 as SNEGSKA (reference sequence). V lost 5 bases, J lost 5 bases, and 5 bases stayed unmatched. The CDR3 length is 14 residues. The DNA of the CDR3 is TGCAGTGCTGGGGGACTAGCGGCCGACAATGAGCAGTTCTTC. Residues: CSAGGLAADNEQFF.

This clonotype has a count of ten or more. The V and J genes are TRBV28 and TRBJ1-5; 9 nucleotides agree with TRBD1. V was pared by 5 bases and J by 6 bases, with 11 bases of the junction left unmatched. The CDR3 consists of 16 residues. From germline, CDR1 is MDHEN and CDR2 SYDVKM. The CDR3 loop reads CASSTVGQGSGQPQHF. CDR3 nucleotides: TGTGCCAGCAGTACAGTCGGACAGGGGTCGGGTCAGCCCCAGCATTTT. The whole variable domain, filled in from reference TRBV28 and TRBJ1-5, reads DVKVTQSSRYLVKRTGEKVFLECVQDMDHENMFWYRQDPGLGLRLIYFSYDVKMKEKGDIPEGYSVSREKKERFSLILESASTNQTSMYLCASSTVGQGSGQPQHFGDGTRLSIL.

In its sample, this clonotype was seen many times. For the CDR3, the DNA is TGCGCCAGCAGCTTCCCCCAGGGGGATACGCAGTATTTT. This sequence encodes CASSFPQGDTQYF. This sequence joins TRBV5-1 and TRBJ2-3; tentatively, D is TRBD1 (6 bases). Trimming left V 2 bases short and J 6 bases short, with 10 bases between. Germline CDR1 and CDR2: SGHRS and YFSETQ. The CDR3 spans 13 residues.

This chain connects TRBV24-1 to TRBJ2-5, with 8 bases lining up with TRBD2. Trimming cost V 3 bases and J 2 bases; bases outside gene matches: 7. From germline, CDR1 is KGHDR and CDR2 SFDVKD. This CDR3 is built from 16 residues. This CDR3 reads CATSDRGGPGQETQYF. CDR3 coding DNA: TGTGCCACCAGTGATCGGGGGGGTCCCGGTCAAGAGACCCAGTACTTC.